Listed below are T cell receptor beta chains from one sample, sequenced in a study of a mutant IDH1 vaccine in newly diagnosed glioma. The repertoire was sequenced with immunoSEQ multiplex PCR; TCRdb's copy has only in-frame clones and lacks some. The sample lists about 68,000 clones, approximately 84% occurring once. Antigen specificity for these receptors is unknown. The sample was PBMCs, taken from a glioma patient whose treatment included an IDH1 peptide vaccine. These TCRs come from a young man with glioma. CDR3s include the opening cysteine and the closing phenylalanine or tryptophan. D genes are given only for firm matches. A row's size may be missing; if present it is once, few, many or a size class.

v_call	j_call	d_call	clone_size	cdr3_aa	cdr3_nt
TRBV2	TRBJ2-3	NA	NA	CASSEFRKSTDTQYF	TGTGCCAGCAGTGAATTTCGAAAGTCCACAGATACGCAGTATTTT
TRBV4-1	TRBJ1-2	NA	NA	CASSQPGGPSYGYTF	TGCGCCAGCAGCCAACCGGGGGGTCCTAGCTATGGCTACACCTTC
TRBV28	TRBJ1-1	NA	once	CASSSSMTGRRGTEAFF	TGTGCCAGCAGTTCCAGTATGACGGGGCGACGGGGGACTGAAGCTTTCTTT
TRBV29-1	TRBJ2-5	NA	NA	CSVRGSEETQYF	TGCAGCGTGCGGGGCTCGGAAGAGACCCAGTACTTC
TRBV7-2	TRBJ2-1	TRBD2	NA	CASSVSGSSYNEQFF	TGTGCCAGCAGCGTAAGCGGGAGTTCCTACAATGAGCAGTTCTTC
TRBV10-2	TRBJ2-5	TRBD2	NA	CASSESPSGRGRTQYF	TGCGCCAGCAGTGAGTCGCCTAGCGGGAGGGGGCGGACCCAGTACTTC
TRBV7-6	TRBJ2-7	NA	NA	CASSSQGPQYF	TGTGCCAGCAGCTCCCAGGGTCCCCAGTACTTC
TRBV7-3	TRBJ1-2	TRBD1	NA	CASSLTGQGAYGYTF	TGTGCCAGCAGCTTAACGGGACAGGGGGCCTATGGCTACACCTTC
TRBV7-9	TRBJ1-1	NA	NA	CASSLLRGVAEAFF	TGTGCCAGCAGCTTATTAAGGGGAGTCGCTGAAGCTTTCTTT
TRBV5-1	TRBJ1-6	NA	NA	CASSFGRANSPLHF	TGCGCCAGCAGCTTTGGCAGGGCGAATTCACCCCTCCACTTT